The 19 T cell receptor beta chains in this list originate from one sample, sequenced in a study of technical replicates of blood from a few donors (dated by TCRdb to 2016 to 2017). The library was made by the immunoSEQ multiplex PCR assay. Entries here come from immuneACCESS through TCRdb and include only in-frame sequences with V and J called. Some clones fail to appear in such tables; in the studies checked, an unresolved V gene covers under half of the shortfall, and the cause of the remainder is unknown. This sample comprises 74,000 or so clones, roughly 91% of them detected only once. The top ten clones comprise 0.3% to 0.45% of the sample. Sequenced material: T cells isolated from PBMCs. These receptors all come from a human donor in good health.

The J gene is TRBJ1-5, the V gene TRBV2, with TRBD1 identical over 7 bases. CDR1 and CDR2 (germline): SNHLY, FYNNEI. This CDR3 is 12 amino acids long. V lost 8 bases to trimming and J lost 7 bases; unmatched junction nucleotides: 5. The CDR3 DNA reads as TGTGCCAGCGGACAGGATTGGCAGCCCCAGCATTTT. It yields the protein CASGQDWQPQHF.

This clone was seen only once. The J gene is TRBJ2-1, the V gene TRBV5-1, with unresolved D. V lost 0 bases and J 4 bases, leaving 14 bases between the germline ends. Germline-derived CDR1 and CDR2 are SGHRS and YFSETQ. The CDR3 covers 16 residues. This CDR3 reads CASSLASPVRYNEQFF. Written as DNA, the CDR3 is TGCGCCAGCAGCTTGGCTTCTCCCGTTAGATACAATGAGCAGTTCTTC.

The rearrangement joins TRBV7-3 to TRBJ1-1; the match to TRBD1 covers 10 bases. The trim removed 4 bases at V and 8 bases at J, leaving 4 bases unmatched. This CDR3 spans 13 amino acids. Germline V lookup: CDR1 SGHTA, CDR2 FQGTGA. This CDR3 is CASSSRQGAEAFF. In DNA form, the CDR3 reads TGTGCCAGCAGCTCGCGACAGGGGGCAGAAGCTTTCTTT.

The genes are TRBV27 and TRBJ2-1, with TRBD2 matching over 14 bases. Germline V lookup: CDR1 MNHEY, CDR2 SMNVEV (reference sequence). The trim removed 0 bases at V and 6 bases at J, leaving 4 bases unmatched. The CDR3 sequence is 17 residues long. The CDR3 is CASSLSHGTSGSNEQFF. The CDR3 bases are TGTGCCAGCAGTTTATCGCACGGGACTAGCGGGAGCAATGAGCAGTTCTTC.

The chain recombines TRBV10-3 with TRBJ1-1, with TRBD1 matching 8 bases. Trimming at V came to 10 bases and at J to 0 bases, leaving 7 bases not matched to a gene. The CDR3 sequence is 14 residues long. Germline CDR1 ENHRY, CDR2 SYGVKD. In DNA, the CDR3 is TGTGCCACCTTAGACAGGGGCCTGAACACTGAAGCTTTCTTT. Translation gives CATLDRGLNTEAFF.

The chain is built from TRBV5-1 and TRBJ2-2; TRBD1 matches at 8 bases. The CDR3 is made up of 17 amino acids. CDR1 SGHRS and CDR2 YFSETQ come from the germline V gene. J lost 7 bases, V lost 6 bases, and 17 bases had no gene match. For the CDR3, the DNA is TGCGCCAGCATCCCTTCTAATGGGACAGGACTGCGCGGGGAGCTGTTTTTT. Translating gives CASIPSNGTGLRGELFF.

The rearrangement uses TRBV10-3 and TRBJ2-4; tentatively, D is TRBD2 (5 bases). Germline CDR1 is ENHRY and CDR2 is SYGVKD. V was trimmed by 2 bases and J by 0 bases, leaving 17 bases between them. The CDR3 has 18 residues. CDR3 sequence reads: CAISEVMAGTLAKNIQYF. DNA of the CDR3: TGTGCCATCAGTGAGGTAATGGCGGGCACCCTAGCCAAAAACATTCAGTACTTC.

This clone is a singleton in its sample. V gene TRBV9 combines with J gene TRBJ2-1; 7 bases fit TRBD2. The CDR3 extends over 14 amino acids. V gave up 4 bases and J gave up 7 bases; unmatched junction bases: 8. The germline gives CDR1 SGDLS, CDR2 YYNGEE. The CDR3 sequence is CASSSPGLTNEQFF. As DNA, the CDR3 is TGTGCCAGCAGCTCCCCGGGACTAACGAATGAGCAGTTCTTC. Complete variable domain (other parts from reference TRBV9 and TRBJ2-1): DSGVTQTPKHLITATGQRVTLRCSPRSGDLSVYWYQQSLDQGLQFLIQYYNGEERAKGNILERFSAQQFPDLHSELNLSSLELGDSALYFCASSSPGLTNEQFFGPGTRLTVL.

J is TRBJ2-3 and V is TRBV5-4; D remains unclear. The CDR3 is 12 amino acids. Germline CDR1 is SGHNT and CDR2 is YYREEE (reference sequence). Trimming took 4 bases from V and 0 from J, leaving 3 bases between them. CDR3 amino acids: CASSTSTDTQYF. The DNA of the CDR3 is TGTGCCAGCAGCACTAGCACAGATACGCAGTATTTT.

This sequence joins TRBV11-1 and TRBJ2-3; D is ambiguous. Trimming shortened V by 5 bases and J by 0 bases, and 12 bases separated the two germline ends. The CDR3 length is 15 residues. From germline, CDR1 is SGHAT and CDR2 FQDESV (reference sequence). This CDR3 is CASSIRLTSTDTQYF. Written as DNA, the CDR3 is TGTGCCAGCAGCATCAGGCTCACTAGCACAGATACGCAGTATTTT.

The CDR3 DNA reads as TGTGCCAGCAGCCAAGATATTCTTCGGACAGGGTGGGGCGCGCAGTATTTT. This encodes CASSQDILRTGWGAQYF. V usage is TRBV14 and J usage is TRBJ2-3, with 8 bases that match TRBD1. Looked up from germline, CDR1 is SGHDN and CDR2 is FVKESK. The ends lost 0 bases at V and 10 bases at J; junction bases unmatched: 15. This CDR3 contains 17 residues.

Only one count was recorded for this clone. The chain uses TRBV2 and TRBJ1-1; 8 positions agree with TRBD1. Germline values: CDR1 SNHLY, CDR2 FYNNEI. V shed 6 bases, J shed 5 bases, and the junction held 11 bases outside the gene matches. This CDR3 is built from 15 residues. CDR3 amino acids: CASSLGQGGFTEAFF. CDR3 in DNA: TGTGCCAGCAGCCTCGGACAGGGTGGTTTTACTGAAGCTTTCTTT.

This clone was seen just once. The CDR3: CAWSIKDHTGNNQPQHF. CDR3 bases: TGTGCCTGGAGTATAAAGGACCATACAGGGAACAATCAGCCCCAGCATTTT. V usage is TRBV30 and J usage is TRBJ1-5; TRBD1 might be the D (6 bases). This CDR3 region has 17 residues. V was trimmed by 2 bases and J by 3 bases, leaving 20 bases between them. Germline V CDR1 and CDR2: GTSNPN, SVGIG (reference sequence).

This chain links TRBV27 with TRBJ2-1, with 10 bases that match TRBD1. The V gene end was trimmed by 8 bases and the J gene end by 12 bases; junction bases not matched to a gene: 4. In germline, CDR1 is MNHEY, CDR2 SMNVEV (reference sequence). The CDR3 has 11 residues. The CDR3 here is CASLGQGRQFF. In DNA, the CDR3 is TGTGCCAGCCTGGGACAGGGGCGGCAGTTCTTC.

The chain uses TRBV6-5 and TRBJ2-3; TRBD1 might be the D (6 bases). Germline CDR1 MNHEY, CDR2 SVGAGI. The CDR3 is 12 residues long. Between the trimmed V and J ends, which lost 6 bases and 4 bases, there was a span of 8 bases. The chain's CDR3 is CASRQGADTQYF. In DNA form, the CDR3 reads TGTGCCAGCAGACAGGGAGCAGATACGCAGTATTTT.

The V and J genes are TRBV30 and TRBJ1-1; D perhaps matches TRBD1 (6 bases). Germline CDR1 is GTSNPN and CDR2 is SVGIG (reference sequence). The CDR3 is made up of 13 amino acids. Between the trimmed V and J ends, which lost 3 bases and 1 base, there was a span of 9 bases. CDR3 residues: CAWRKTGNTEAFF. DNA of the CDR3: TGTGCCTGGAGAAAGACAGGGAACACTGAAGCTTTCTTT.

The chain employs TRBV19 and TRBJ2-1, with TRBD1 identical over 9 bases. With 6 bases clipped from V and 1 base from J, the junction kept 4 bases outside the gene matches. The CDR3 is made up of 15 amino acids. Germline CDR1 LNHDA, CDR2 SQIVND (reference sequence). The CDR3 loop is CASRVDRGSYNEQFF. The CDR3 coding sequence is TGTGCCAGTAGAGTGGACAGGGGATCCTACAATGAGCAGTTCTTC.

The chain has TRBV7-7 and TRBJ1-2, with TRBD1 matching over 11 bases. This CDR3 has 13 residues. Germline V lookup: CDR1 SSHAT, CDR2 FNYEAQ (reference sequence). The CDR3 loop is CARGDRGKGGYTF. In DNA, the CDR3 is TGTGCTAGGGGGGACAGGGGGAAAGGAGGCTACACCTTC.

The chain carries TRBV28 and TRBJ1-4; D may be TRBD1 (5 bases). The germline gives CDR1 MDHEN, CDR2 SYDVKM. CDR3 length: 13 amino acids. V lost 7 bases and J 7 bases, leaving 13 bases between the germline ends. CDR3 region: CASKRGGLEKLFF. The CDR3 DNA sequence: TGTGCCAGCAAAAGGGGAGGACTTGAAAAACTGTTTTTT. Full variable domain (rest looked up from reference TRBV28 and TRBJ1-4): DVKVTQSSRYLVKRTGEKVFLECVQDMDHENMFWYRQDPGLGLRLIYFSYDVKMKEKGDIPEGYSVSREKKERFSLILESASTNQTSMYLCASKRGGLEKLFFGSGTQLSVL.